This TCR beta chain was identified in a study of cytomegalovirus exposure and HLA in healthy donors. The V segment lost 0 bases and the J segment 6 bases; nucleotides outside the gene matches: 2. Germline CDR1 and CDR2: SGHTA and FQGNSA. This CDR3 contains 14 residues. This clone was detected only a few times. The PCR contained 60 Vbeta and 13 Jbeta primers. Method: immunoSEQ multiplex PCR; TCRdb's copy keeps in-frame clones and lacks some. The profile covers some 140,000 clones, with around 10% appearing a single time and roughly 7.2% taken by the ten largest. The material sequenced was PBMCs. The receptor's source is a woman in her thirties or forties in good health and CMV-seropositive. The rearrangement uses TRBV7-2 and TRBJ2-1; 7 bases match TRBD1. CDR3 DNA sequence: TGTGCCAGCAGCTTAGCCGCAGGGGGCAATGAGCAGTTCTTC. It translates to CASSLAAGGNEQFF.